The 19 T cell receptor beta chains presented below share a single source sample, sequenced in a study of cytomegalovirus exposure and HLA in healthy donors. The table came from immunoSEQ multiplex PCR; TCRdb's copy has only in-frame clones and leaves some out. The table has some 80,000 clones, 90% to 96% seen once. The sample taken for sequencing was PBMCs. The receptors here all came from a man aged 18 to 30 in good health and CMV-seropositive.

This clone occurred once. The chain is built from TRBV4-1 and TRBJ2-7; D is unresolved. V lost 0 bases and J 6 bases, leaving 9 bases between the germline ends. Germline V gene data show CDR1 as MGHRA and CDR2 as YSYEKL. This CDR3 comprises 13 residues. DNA for the CDR3: TGCGCCAGCAGCCAAGAAGGTAGAGGCGAGCAGTACTTC. Translation: CASSQEGRGEQYF.

The V gene is TRBV4-2, the J gene TRBJ2-3; 12 bases are a match to TRBD2. The J segment lost 2 bases and the V segment lost 4 bases, leaving 10 bases of the junction unmatched. Germline CDR1 reads LGHNA; CDR2 reads YNFKEQ. The CDR3 loop spans 18 amino acids. CDR3 bases: TGTGCCAGCAGCCTCTCCATGACTAGCGGGGGCGACACAGATACGCAGTATTTT. Protein sequence: CASSLSMTSGGDTDTQYF.

V is TRBV28 and J is TRBJ1-5, with TRBD1 matching over 9 bases. The ends lost 3 bases at V and 4 bases at J; junction bases unmatched: 7. The CDR3 runs 16 residues. The germline CDR1 and CDR2 sequences are MDHEN and SYDVKM. Here the CDR3 reads CASSFRGQGINQPQHF. The CDR3 DNA reads as TGTGCCAGCAGTTTCCGCGGACAGGGGATAAATCAGCCCCAGCATTTT. The full variable domain, in which reference TRBV28 and TRBJ1-5 provide the parts outside the CDR3, is DVKVTQSSRYLVKRTGEKVFLECVQDMDHENMFWYRQDPGLGLRLIYFSYDVKMKEKGDIPEGYSVSREKKERFSLILESASTNQTSMYLCASSFRGQGINQPQHFGDGTRLSIL.

The rearrangement joins TRBV18 to TRBJ1-5; D is uncertain. Trimming took off 2 bases at V and 4 bases at J, with 9 bases between the two ends. This CDR3 has 14 amino acids. In germline, CDR1 is KGHSH, CDR2 LQKENI. The chain's CDR3 is CASSPSPINQPQHF. In nucleotides, the CDR3 is TGTGCCAGCTCACCAAGCCCGATAAATCAGCCCCAGCATTTT.

This chain connects TRBV11-1 to TRBJ1-2; D may be TRBD1 (5 bases). This CDR3 contains 15 residues. V lost 5 bases and J 0 bases, leaving 13 bases between the germline ends. CDR1 and CDR2 from the germline V gene are SGHAT and FQDESV (reference sequence). The CDR3 here is CASSPNRPSNYGYTF. The CDR3 DNA follows: TGTGCCAGCAGCCCGAACAGGCCGTCTAACTATGGCTACACCTTC.

This sequence joins TRBV7-8 and TRBJ1-4; D possibly corresponds to TRBD1 (6 bases). Trimming cost V 3 bases and J 8 bases, with 13 bases left between them. The CDR3 contains 14 residues. The V gene's germline CDR1 is SGHVS and CDR2 FQNEAQ. DNA for the CDR3: TGTGCCAGCAGCTTCACAGGGTTGGGAGAAAAACTGTTTTTT. Its translation: CASSFTGLGEKLFF.

The chain recombines TRBV6-5 with TRBJ1-2; tentatively, D is TRBD1 (5 bases). Germline V lookup: CDR1 MNHEY, CDR2 SVGAGI. Deletions cut 0 bases from V and 4 bases from J, with 9 bases between. The CDR3 length is 14 residues. In nucleotides, the CDR3 is TGTGCCAGCAGTTACTCGCAGGGCAGCTATGGCTACACCTTC. Its protein product is CASSYSQGSYGYTF.

Concerning this clone: This CDR3 is also generated by other DNA sequences in the sample. The rearrangement uses TRBV9 and TRBJ2-2; possibly TRBD2 for D (5 bases). The CDR3 extends over 14 amino acids. V was pared by 0 bases and J by 5 bases, with 8 bases between. From germline, CDR1 is SGDLS and CDR2 YYNGEE. CDR3 loop: CASSVGRGTGELFF. Written as DNA, the CDR3 is TGTGCCAGCAGCGTAGGCCGGGGTACCGGGGAGCTGTTTTTT.

The CDR3 sequence: CASSGGGYEQYF. The CDR3 bases are TGTGCCAGCAGTGGGGGGGGTTACGAGCAGTACTTC. V gene TRBV5-6 combines with J gene TRBJ2-7; 7 bases match TRBD2. The CDR3 runs 12 residues. CDR1 is SGHDT, CDR2 YYEEEE, per germline. The V segment lost 5 bases and the J segment 4 bases; nucleotides outside the gene matches: 3.

The CDR3 sequence is CACYTGDQYEQYF. CDR3 bases: TGTGCCTGCTACACAGGGGATCAGTACGAGCAGTACTTC. The chain joins TRBV30 to TRBJ2-7; 7 bases align to TRBD1. The germline V gene has CDR1 GTSNPN and CDR2 SVGIG (reference sequence). Trimming cost V 6 bases and J 4 bases; bases outside gene matches: 9. This CDR3 is 13 amino acids long.

This chain joins TRBV10-3 and TRBJ2-2; 10 nucleotides align to TRBD2. CDR1 and CDR2 from the germline V gene are ENHRY and SYGVKD. The CDR3 is 15 residues long. V lost 7 bases to trimming and J lost 7 bases; unmatched junction nucleotides: 9. In DNA, the CDR3 is TGTGCCATCAATCCGAGCGGGAGGGCCAACGGGGAGCTGTTTTTT. This gives the protein CAINPSGRANGELFF.

V gene TRBV4-1 combines with J gene TRBJ2-7; 9 nucleotides line up with TRBD2. The CDR3 is 16 amino acids. After removal of 0 bases from V and 3 bases from J, the junction contained 6 bases not matched to a gene. The germline gives CDR1 MGHRA, CDR2 YSYEKL. CDR3 in amino acids: CASSQEGREGYYEQYF. CDR3 nucleotide sequence: TGCGCCAGCAGCCAAGAAGGGCGGGAGGGGTACTACGAGCAGTACTTC.

This sequence joins TRBV30 and TRBJ2-6; 10 bases agree with TRBD1. Trimming cost V 3 bases and J 0 bases; bases outside gene matches: 5. From germline, CDR1 is GTSNPN and CDR2 SVGIG (reference sequence). This CDR3 has 17 amino acids. CDR3 in amino acids: CAWRARDRGSGANVLTF. CDR3 in DNA: TGTGCCTGGAGGGCCCGGGACAGGGGCTCTGGGGCCAACGTCCTGACTTTC.

The rearrangement joins TRBV7-2 to TRBJ2-7; the match to TRBD1 covers 9 bases. The trim removed 3 bases at V and 6 bases at J, leaving 6 bases unmatched. Germline-derived CDR1 and CDR2 are SGHTA and FQGNSA. The CDR3 covers 14 residues. CDR3 region: CASSLGTGSGEQYF. The CDR3 coding sequence is TGTGCCAGCAGCTTGGGGACAGGGTCGGGCGAGCAGTACTTC.

The gene calls are TRBV28 and TRBJ2-3; 10 bases are a match to TRBD2. Germline V lookup: CDR1 MDHEN, CDR2 SYDVKM. This CDR3 spans 15 amino acids. J lost 8 bases, V lost 4 bases, and 9 bases had no gene match. The CDR3 region is CASSSPAGGPGTQYF. In nucleotides, the CDR3 is TGTGCCAGCAGTTCCCCAGCGGGAGGGCCCGGTACGCAGTATTTT.

The chain has TRBV13 and TRBJ2-2; 9 bases map to TRBD2. Trimming cost V 1 base and J 6 bases; bases outside gene matches: 6. The CDR3 length is 16 residues. Looked up from germline, CDR1 is PRHDT and CDR2 is FYEKMQ (reference sequence). The CDR3 nucleotides read TGTGCCAGCAGCTTAGTGGCGGGAGGGCCTTCCGGGGAGCTGTTTTTT. This gives the protein CASSLVAGGPSGELFF. Full variable domain (remainder filled in from reference TRBV13 and TRBJ2-2): AAGVIQSPRHLIKEKRETATLKCYPIPRHDTVYWYQQGPGQDPQFLISFYEKMQSDKGSIPDRFSAQQFSDYHSELNMSSLELGDSALYFCASSLVAGGPSGELFFGEGSRLTVL.

The chain carries TRBV9 and TRBJ2-3; TRBD2 matches at 8 bases. The CDR3 covers 15 residues. The germline CDR1 and CDR2 sequences are SGDLS and YYNGEE. After removal of 1 base from V and 1 base from J, the junction contained 2 bases not matched to a gene. The CDR3 loop reads CASSVLTSGTDTQYF. Written as DNA, the CDR3 is TGTGCCAGCAGCGTATTGACTAGCGGCACAGATACGCAGTATTTT.

The rearrangement uses TRBV19 and TRBJ1-1, with D unresolved. Germline V gives CDR1 LNHDA, CDR2 SQIVND (reference sequence). The CDR3 totals 15 residues. Trimming shortened V by 5 bases and J by 5 bases, and 18 bases separated the two germline ends. The CDR3 sequence: CASSPWREAGTEAFF. CDR3 bases: TGTGCCAGTAGTCCTTGGAGGGAGGCAGGAACTGAAGCTTTCTTT.

This clone turned up a few times. The genes are TRBV9 and TRBJ1-1; D is unclear. V lost 4 bases and J lost 0, with 16 bases in between. Germline lookup yields CDR1 SGDLS and CDR2 YYNGEE. The CDR3 is 16 amino acids. CDR3 bases: TGTGCCAGCAGCACCCCCCATGGAGGACTGAACACTGAAGCTTTCTTT. Protein: CASSTPHGGLNTEAFF.